This T cell receptor beta chain was found in a study of T cell responses to AZD1222 COVID-19 vaccine. Study-level findings and limits: CD4 TCRs linked to vaccination spanned spike, dominating at 160-218 and 743-854. Spike-specific TCR breadth and depth went up after people got two AZD1222 doses. Donors were chiefly white British, with a greater number of females, and clonal diversity was perhaps underestimated.

A note on this clone: The antigen remains unidentified.

Pooled samples include second doses given at about 4 or 12 weeks. This CDR3 has 14 amino acids. Trimming took 0 bases from V and 10 from J, leaving 10 bases between them. CDR1 and CDR2 from the germline V gene are MNHEY and SVGAGI. Profiled with immunoSEQ multiplex PCR; TCRdb holds only in-frame clones, not every one. This table holds some 120,000 clones, 70% to 85% found once. This material consisted of peripheral blood, taken 28 days after the second AZD1222 dose. This receptor was identified in an adult who received the AZD1222 COVID-19 vaccine. This sequence joins TRBV6-5 and TRBJ1-6; a possible D gene is TRBD1 (6 bases). CDR3 protein: CASSYSKGGSPLHF. The CDR3 nucleotides are TGTGCCAGCAGTTACTCGAAGGGGGGATCACCCCTCCACTTT.